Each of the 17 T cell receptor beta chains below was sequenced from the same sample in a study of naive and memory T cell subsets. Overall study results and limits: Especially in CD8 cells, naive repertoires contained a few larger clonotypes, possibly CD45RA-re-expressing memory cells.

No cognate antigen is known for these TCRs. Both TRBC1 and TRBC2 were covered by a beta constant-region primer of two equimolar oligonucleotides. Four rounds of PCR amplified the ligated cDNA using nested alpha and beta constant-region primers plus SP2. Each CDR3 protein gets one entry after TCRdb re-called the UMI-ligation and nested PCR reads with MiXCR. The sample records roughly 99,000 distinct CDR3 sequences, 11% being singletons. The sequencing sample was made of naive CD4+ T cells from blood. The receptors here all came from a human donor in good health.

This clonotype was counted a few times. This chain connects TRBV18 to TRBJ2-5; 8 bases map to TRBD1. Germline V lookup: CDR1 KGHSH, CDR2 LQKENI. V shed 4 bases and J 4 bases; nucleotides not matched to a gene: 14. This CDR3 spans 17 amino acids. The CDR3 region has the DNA TGTGCCAGCTCACATCGCCAAGACAGGGGACCTCGAGAGACCCAGTACTTC. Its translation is CASSHRQDRGPRETQYF. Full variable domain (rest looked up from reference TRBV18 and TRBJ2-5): NAGVMQNPRHLVRRRGQEARLRCSPMKGHSHVYWYRQLPEEGLKFMVYLQKENIIDESGMPKERFSAEFPKEGPSILRIQQVVRGDSAAYFCASSHRQDRGPRETQYFGPGTRLLVL.

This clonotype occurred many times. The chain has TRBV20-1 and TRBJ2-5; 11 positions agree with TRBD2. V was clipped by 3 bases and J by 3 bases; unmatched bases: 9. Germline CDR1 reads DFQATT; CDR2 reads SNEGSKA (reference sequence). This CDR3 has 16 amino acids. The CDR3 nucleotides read TGCAGTGCTAGGGAGGGCGGGACTAGCGGCGAAGAGACCCAGTACTTC. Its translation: CSAREGGTSGEETQYF.

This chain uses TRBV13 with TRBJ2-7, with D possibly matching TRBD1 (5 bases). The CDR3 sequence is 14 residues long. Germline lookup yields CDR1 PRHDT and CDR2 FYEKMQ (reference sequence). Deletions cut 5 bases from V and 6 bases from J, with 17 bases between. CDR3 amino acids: CASSIPDTLGEQYF. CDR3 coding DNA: TGTGCCAGCAGCATCCCGGACACCCTAGGCGAGCAGTACTTC.

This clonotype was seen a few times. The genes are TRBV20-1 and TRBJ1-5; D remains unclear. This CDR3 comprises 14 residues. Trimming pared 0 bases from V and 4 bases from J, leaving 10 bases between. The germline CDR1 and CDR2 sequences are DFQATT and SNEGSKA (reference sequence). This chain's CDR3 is CSARDLAVNQPQHF. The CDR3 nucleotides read TGCAGTGCTAGAGATTTGGCGGTAAATCAGCCCCAGCATTTT.

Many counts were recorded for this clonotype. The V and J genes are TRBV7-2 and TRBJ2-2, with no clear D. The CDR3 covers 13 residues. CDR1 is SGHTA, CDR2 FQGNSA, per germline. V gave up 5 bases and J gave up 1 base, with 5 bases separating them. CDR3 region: CASSIRNTGELFF. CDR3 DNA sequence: TGTGCCAGCAGCATCAGGAACACCGGGGAGCTGTTTTTT.

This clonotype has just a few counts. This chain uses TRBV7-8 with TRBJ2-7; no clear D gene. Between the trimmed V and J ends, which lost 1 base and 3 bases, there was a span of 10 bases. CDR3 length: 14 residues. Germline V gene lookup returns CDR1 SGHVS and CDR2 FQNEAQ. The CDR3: CASSLESGNYEQYF. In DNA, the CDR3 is TGTGCCAGCAGCTTAGAGTCCGGAAACTACGAGCAGTACTTC.

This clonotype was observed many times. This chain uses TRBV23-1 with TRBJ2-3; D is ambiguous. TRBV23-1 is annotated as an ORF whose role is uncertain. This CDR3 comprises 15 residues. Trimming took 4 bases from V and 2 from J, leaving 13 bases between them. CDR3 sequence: CASSRKDLTTDTQYF. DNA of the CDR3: TGCGCCAGCAGTCGAAAGGACCTTACCACAGATACGCAGTATTTT.

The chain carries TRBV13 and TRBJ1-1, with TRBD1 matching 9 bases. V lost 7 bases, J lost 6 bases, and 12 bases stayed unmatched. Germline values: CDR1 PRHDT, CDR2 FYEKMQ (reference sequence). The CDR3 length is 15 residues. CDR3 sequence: CASKLHTGGYAEAFF. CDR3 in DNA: TGTGCCAGCAAGCTTCACACAGGGGGCTATGCTGAAGCTTTCTTT.

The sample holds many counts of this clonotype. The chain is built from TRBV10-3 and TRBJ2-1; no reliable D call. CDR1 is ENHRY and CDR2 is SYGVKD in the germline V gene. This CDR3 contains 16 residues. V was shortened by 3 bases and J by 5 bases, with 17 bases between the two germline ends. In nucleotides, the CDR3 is TGTGCCATCAGTGACTATTTGGGCCTCACCCACAATGAGCAGTTCTTC. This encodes CAISDYLGLTHNEQFF.

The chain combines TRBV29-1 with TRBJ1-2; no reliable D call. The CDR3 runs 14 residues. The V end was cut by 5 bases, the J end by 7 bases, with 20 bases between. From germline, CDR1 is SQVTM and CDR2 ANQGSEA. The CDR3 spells CSVSLRTVLGGYTF. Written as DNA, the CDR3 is TGCAGCGTTTCTCTTCGGACGGTTCTGGGTGGCTACACCTTC.

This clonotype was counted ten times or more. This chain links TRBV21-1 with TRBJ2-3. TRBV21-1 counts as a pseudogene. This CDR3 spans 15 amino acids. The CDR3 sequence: CASSKSRDSTDTQYF. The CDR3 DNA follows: TGTGCCAGCAGCAAATCTAGGGATTCCACAGATACGCAGTATTTT.

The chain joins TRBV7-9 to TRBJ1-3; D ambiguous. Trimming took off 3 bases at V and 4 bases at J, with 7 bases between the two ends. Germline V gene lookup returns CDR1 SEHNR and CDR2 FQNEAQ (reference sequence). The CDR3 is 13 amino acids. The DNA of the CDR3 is TGTGCCAGCAGCTTCGTCGGGGGAAACACCATATATTTT. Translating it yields CASSFVGGNTIYF.

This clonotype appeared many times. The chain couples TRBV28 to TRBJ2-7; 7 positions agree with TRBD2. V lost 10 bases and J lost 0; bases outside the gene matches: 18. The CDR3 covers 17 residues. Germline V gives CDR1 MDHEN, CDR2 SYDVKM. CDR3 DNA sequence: TGTGCCACCTTATCAACCCTCGGGCTAGCGGACTCCTACGAGCAGTACTTC. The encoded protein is CATLSTLGLADSYEQYF.

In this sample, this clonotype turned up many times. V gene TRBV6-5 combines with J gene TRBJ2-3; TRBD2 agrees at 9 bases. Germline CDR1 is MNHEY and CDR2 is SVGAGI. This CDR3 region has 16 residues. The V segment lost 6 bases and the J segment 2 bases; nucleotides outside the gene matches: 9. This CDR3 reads CASRRAGGDSTDTQYF. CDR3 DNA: TGTGCCAGCAGGAGAGCGGGGGGCGACTCCACAGATACGCAGTATTTT.

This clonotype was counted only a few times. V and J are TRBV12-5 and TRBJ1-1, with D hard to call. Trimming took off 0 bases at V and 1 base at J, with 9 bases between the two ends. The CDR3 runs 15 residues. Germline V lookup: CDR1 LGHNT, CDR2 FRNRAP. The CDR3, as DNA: TGTGCTAGTGGTTTGGTCCCAAGGCAGAACACTGAAGCTTTCTTT. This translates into CASGLVPRQNTEAFF. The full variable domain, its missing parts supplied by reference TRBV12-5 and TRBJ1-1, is DARVTQTPRHKVTEMGQEVTMRCQPILGHNTVFWYRQTMMQGLELLAYFRNRAPLDDSGMPKDRFSAEMPDATLATLKIQPSEPRDSAVYFCASGLVPRQNTEAFFGQGTRLTVV.

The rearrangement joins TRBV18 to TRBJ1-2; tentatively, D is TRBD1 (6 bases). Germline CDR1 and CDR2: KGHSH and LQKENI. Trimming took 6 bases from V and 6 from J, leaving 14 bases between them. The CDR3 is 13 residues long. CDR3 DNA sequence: TGTGCCAGCTCGCCAGGGGCCTCCGATGGCTACACCTTC. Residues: CASSPGASDGYTF.

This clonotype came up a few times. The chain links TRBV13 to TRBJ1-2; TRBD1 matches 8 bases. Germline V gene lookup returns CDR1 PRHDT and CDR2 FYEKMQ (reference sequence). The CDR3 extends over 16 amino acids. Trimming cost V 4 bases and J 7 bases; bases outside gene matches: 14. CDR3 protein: CASSSADRVSRGGYTF. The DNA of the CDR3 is TGTGCCAGCAGCTCCGCGGACAGGGTTTCTCGCGGTGGCTACACCTTC.